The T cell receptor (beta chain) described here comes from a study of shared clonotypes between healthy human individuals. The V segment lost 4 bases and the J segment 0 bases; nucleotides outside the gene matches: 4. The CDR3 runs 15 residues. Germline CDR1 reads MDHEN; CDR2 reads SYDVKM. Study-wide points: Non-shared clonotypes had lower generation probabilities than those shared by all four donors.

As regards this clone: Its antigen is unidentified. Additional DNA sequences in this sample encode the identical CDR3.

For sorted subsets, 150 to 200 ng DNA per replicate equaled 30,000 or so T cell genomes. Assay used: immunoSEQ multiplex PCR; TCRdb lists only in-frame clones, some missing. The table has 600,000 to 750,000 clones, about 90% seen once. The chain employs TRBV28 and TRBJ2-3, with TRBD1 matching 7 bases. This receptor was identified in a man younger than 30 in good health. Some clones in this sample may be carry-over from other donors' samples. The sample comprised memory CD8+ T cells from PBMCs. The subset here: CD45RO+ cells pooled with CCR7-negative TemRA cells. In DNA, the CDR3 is TGTGCCAGCAGTTCGCCGGGACAGAGCACAGATACGCAGTATTTT. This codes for CASSSPGQSTDTQYF.